This is a list of T cell receptor beta chains from one sample in a study of CD8+ T cells in alopecia areata. Produced via immunoSEQ multiplex PCR; TCRdb's table is partial and in-frame only. The table records roughly 100,000 clones, just under 60% of them present only once. The specimen was CD8+ T cells sorted from blood, collected at approximately week 56, from a patient treated with tofacitinib. Receptors originate from a human donor with alopecia areata. Both conserved end residues are part of each CDR3. The order of the fields is clone size, V gene, D gene, J gene, CDR3 length, CDR3 protein, CDR3 DNA. D genes are given only for firm matches. The size entry is marked missing in some rows and otherwise reads once, few, many or a size class.

clone_size: NA; v_call: TRBV29-1; d_call: NA; j_call: TRBJ2-5; cdr3_length: 14; cdr3_aa: CSVEDPRGWETQYF; cdr3_nt: TGCAGCGTTGAAGACCCCAGGGGATGGGAGACCCAGTACTTC
clone_size: NA; v_call: TRBV30; d_call: NA; j_call: TRBJ2-1; cdr3_length: 13; cdr3_aa: CAWSVAGQDEQFF; cdr3_nt: TGTGCCTGGAGTGTTGCTGGGCAGGATGAGCAGTTCTTC
clone_size: NA; v_call: TRBV13; d_call: TRBD1; j_call: TRBJ1-2; cdr3_length: 15; cdr3_aa: CASSTPAGTAYGYTF; cdr3_nt: TGTGCCAGCAGCACCCCGGCCGGGACAGCATATGGCTACACCTTC
clone_size: few; v_call: TRBV2; d_call: TRBD2; j_call: TRBJ2-7; cdr3_length: 14; cdr3_aa: CASLGLAGGYEQYF; cdr3_nt: TGTGCCAGCCTAGGACTAGCGGGGGGTTACGAGCAGTACTTC
clone_size: few; v_call: TRBV30; d_call: TRBD2; j_call: TRBJ2-5; cdr3_length: 14; cdr3_aa: CAWSVGGGRETQYF; cdr3_nt: TGTGCCTGGAGTGTCGGGGGAGGGAGAGAGACCCAGTACTTC
clone_size: NA; v_call: TRBV7-9; d_call: TRBD1; j_call: TRBJ1-2; cdr3_length: 14; cdr3_aa: CASSLGTGTNGYTF; cdr3_nt: TGTGCCAGCAGCTTAGGGACAGGGACGAATGGCTACACCTTC
clone_size: few; v_call: TRBV29-1; d_call: NA; j_call: TRBJ2-7; cdr3_length: 13; cdr3_aa: CSAETGTPYEQYF; cdr3_nt: TGCAGCGCTGAGACCGGGACACCCTACGAGCAGTACTTC
clone_size: NA; v_call: TRBV7-9; d_call: NA; j_call: TRBJ1-1; cdr3_length: 13; cdr3_aa: CASSLGQNTEAFF; cdr3_nt: TGTGCCAGCAGCCTTGGACAAAACACTGAAGCTTTCTTT
clone_size: NA; v_call: TRBV7-9; d_call: TRBD1; j_call: TRBJ2-7; cdr3_length: 15; cdr3_aa: CASSTRGLHYDAQYF; cdr3_nt: TGTGCCAGCAGCACTAGGGGGCTGCACTACGATGCGCAGTACTTC
clone_size: NA; v_call: TRBV7-9; d_call: NA; j_call: TRBJ1-2; cdr3_length: 15; cdr3_aa: CASIPSGERVYGYTF; cdr3_nt: TGTGCCAGCATCCCCTCCGGGGAAAGGGTATACGGCTACACCTTC
clone_size: NA; v_call: TRBV29-1; d_call: TRBD1; j_call: TRBJ1-1; cdr3_length: 13; cdr3_aa: CSAGTGFDTEAFF; cdr3_nt: TGCAGCGCCGGGACAGGGTTTGACACTGAAGCTTTCTTT
clone_size: NA; v_call: TRBV5-6; d_call: NA; j_call: TRBJ2-1; cdr3_length: 13; cdr3_aa: CASSVGQNNEQFF; cdr3_nt: TGTGCCAGCAGCGTTGGACAGAACAATGAGCAGTTCTTC
clone_size: NA; v_call: TRBV27; d_call: TRBD1; j_call: TRBJ2-3; cdr3_length: 16; cdr3_aa: CASSVGQLEKTDTQYF; cdr3_nt: TGTGCCAGCAGCGTGGGACAGCTGGAAAAAACAGATACGCAGTATTTT
clone_size: NA; v_call: TRBV4-1; d_call: TRBD1; j_call: TRBJ1-5; cdr3_length: 15; cdr3_aa: CASSHSTGGPQPQHF; cdr3_nt: TGCGCCAGCAGCCACTCTACAGGGGGCCCTCAGCCCCAGCATTTT
clone_size: few; v_call: TRBV10-3; d_call: NA; j_call: TRBJ2-7; cdr3_length: 15; cdr3_aa: CAISDVGASSYEQYF; cdr3_nt: TGTGCCATCAGTGATGTTGGGGCCAGCTCCTACGAGCAGTACTTC
clone_size: NA; v_call: TRBV19; d_call: TRBD1; j_call: TRBJ2-7; cdr3_length: 14; cdr3_aa: CASSIAGTGYEQYF; cdr3_nt: TGTGCCAGTAGTATAGCTGGGACAGGGTACGAGCAGTACTTC
clone_size: few; v_call: TRBV27; d_call: NA; j_call: TRBJ1-1; cdr3_length: 15; cdr3_aa: CASSLNPQVGTEAFF; cdr3_nt: TGTGCCAGCAGTCTAAATCCCCAAGTGGGCACTGAAGCTTTCTTT
clone_size: NA; v_call: TRBV7-9; d_call: TRBD1; j_call: TRBJ2-7; cdr3_length: 13; cdr3_aa: CASHRTGGYEQYF; cdr3_nt: TGTGCCAGCCACCGGACAGGGGGGTACGAGCAGTACTTC
clone_size: few; v_call: TRBV23-1; d_call: TRBD2; j_call: TRBJ2-5; cdr3_length: 15; cdr3_aa: CASSQPSGGIETQYF; cdr3_nt: TGCGCCAGCAGTCAACCTAGCGGGGGCATTGAGACCCAGTACTTC
clone_size: once; v_call: TRBV7-2; d_call: NA; j_call: TRBJ2-3; cdr3_length: 16; cdr3_aa: CASSLGWGRSTDTQYF; cdr3_nt: TGTGCCAGCAGCTTAGGTTGGGGCCGGAGCACAGATACGCAGTATTTT
clone_size: few; v_call: TRBV19; d_call: NA; j_call: TRBJ2-2; cdr3_length: 14; cdr3_aa: CASSITGSAGELFF; cdr3_nt: TGTGCCAGTAGTATAACAGGGTCCGCCGGGGAGCTGTTTTTT
clone_size: NA; v_call: TRBV4-2; d_call: TRBD1; j_call: TRBJ2-5; cdr3_length: 13; cdr3_aa: CASSRTGGETQYF; cdr3_nt: TGTGCCAGCAGCCGGACAGGGGGAGAGACCCAGTACTTC
clone_size: NA; v_call: TRBV2; d_call: NA; j_call: TRBJ2-7; cdr3_length: 11; cdr3_aa: CASSEDYEQYF; cdr3_nt: TGTGCCAGCAGTGAAGACTACGAGCAGTACTTC
clone_size: NA; v_call: TRBV7-9; d_call: NA; j_call: TRBJ1-2; cdr3_length: 13; cdr3_aa: CASSLPGVSGYTF; cdr3_nt: TGTGCCAGCAGCTTGCCCGGGGTTAGCGGCTACACCTTC
clone_size: NA; v_call: TRBV2; d_call: NA; j_call: TRBJ2-3; cdr3_length: 14; cdr3_aa: CASRNPTGTDTQYF; cdr3_nt: TGTGCCAGCAGGAATCCGACTGGCACAGATACGCAGTATTTT
clone_size: NA; v_call: TRBV7-9; d_call: NA; j_call: TRBJ2-7; cdr3_length: 12; cdr3_aa: CASSSTNYEQYF; cdr3_nt: TGTGCCAGCAGCTCCACTAACTACGAGCAGTACTTC
clone_size: NA; v_call: TRBV6-5; d_call: TRBD1; j_call: TRBJ2-1; cdr3_length: 16; cdr3_aa: CASSYLDRGSYNEQFF; cdr3_nt: TGTGCCAGCAGTTACCTCGACAGGGGGTCCTACAATGAGCAGTTCTTC
clone_size: NA; v_call: TRBV4-1; d_call: NA; j_call: TRBJ2-7; cdr3_length: 13; cdr3_aa: CASSPGDSYEQYF; cdr3_nt: TGCGCCAGCAGCCCCGGAGACAGCTACGAGCAGTACTTC
clone_size: few; v_call: TRBV5-1; d_call: TRBD2; j_call: TRBJ2-7; cdr3_length: 15; cdr3_aa: CASSFGSGEGYEQYF; cdr3_nt: TGCGCCAGCAGCTTTGGGAGCGGGGAAGGTTACGAGCAGTACTTC
clone_size: NA; v_call: TRBV5-1; d_call: TRBD2; j_call: TRBJ2-1; cdr3_length: 17; cdr3_aa: CASSVGLAGERDNEQFF; cdr3_nt: TGCGCCAGCAGCGTAGGACTAGCGGGGGAGAGGGACAATGAGCAGTTCTTC
clone_size: few; v_call: TRBV5-1; d_call: NA; j_call: TRBJ2-7; cdr3_length: 15; cdr3_aa: CASSWAGQTNYEQYF; cdr3_nt: TGCGCCAGCAGCTGGGCGGGACAGACTAACTACGAGCAGTACTTC
clone_size: NA; v_call: TRBV7-9; d_call: NA; j_call: TRBJ1-2; cdr3_length: 14; cdr3_aa: CASSPGDKGYGYTF; cdr3_nt: TGTGCCAGCAGCCCCGGCGACAAGGGATATGGCTACACCTTC
clone_size: NA; v_call: TRBV9; d_call: NA; j_call: TRBJ2-2; cdr3_length: 13; cdr3_aa: CASSVVGTGELFF; cdr3_nt: TGTGCCAGCAGCGTAGTAGGCACCGGGGAGCTGTTTTTT
clone_size: NA; v_call: TRBV9; d_call: TRBD2; j_call: TRBJ2-1; cdr3_length: 16; cdr3_aa: CASSSSGVSSYNEQFF; cdr3_nt: TGTGCCAGCAGTTCTAGCGGGGTCAGCTCCTACAATGAGCAGTTCTTC
clone_size: NA; v_call: TRBV28; d_call: TRBD1; j_call: TRBJ1-4; cdr3_length: 15; cdr3_aa: CASSSLATGYEKLFF; cdr3_nt: TGTGCCAGCAGTTCCCTCGCGACAGGGTATGAAAAACTGTTTTTT
clone_size: NA; v_call: TRBV6-5; d_call: NA; j_call: TRBJ1-2; cdr3_length: 13; cdr3_aa: CASSPHANYGYTF; cdr3_nt: TGTGCCAGCAGCCCACATGCTAACTATGGCTACACCTTC
clone_size: NA; v_call: TRBV2; d_call: TRBD1; j_call: TRBJ1-2; cdr3_length: 15; cdr3_aa: CASSTRTGAHYGYTF; cdr3_nt: TGTGCCAGCAGTACTCGGACAGGGGCACACTATGGCTACACCTTC
clone_size: NA; v_call: TRBV30; d_call: TRBD1; j_call: TRBJ2-2; cdr3_length: 12; cdr3_aa: CAGTGLAGELFF; cdr3_nt: TGTGCTGGGACAGGGCTGGCCGGGGAGCTGTTTTTT